These 11 T cell receptor beta chains were sequenced from one sample in a study of PD-1 blockade in mismatch repair-deficient tumors. The assay was immunoSEQ multiplex PCR, and TCRdb's table has in-frame clones only and misses some. The repertoire has roughly 15,000 clones, approximately 82% of them found once; the top ten carry approximately 1.7%. The sample here was PBMCs, taken less than 15 weeks after starting pembrolizumab. Every receptor here comes from an adult with mismatch repair-deficient cancer.

The genes are TRBV14 and TRBJ2-2, with TRBD2 matching 7 bases. V trimming: 1 base; J trimming: 5 bases; junction bases outside the gene matches: 4. CDR3 length: 15 amino acids. Germline lookup yields CDR1 SGHDN and CDR2 FVKESK. Written as DNA, the CDR3 is TGTGCCAGCAGCCAAGTATACGGGGGGACCGGGGAGCTGTTTTTT. Protein sequence: CASSQVYGGTGELFF.

The chain uses TRBV7-2 and TRBJ2-7; 12 nucleotides agree with TRBD2. The germline V gene has CDR1 SGHTA and CDR2 FQGNSA. J lost 2 bases, V lost 5 bases, and 4 bases had no gene match. CDR3 size: 15 residues. Written as DNA, the CDR3 is TGTGCCAGCAGCCCGGGACTAGCGGGCCCCTACGAGCAGTACTTC. Its protein is CASSPGLAGPYEQYF.

The V call is TRBV28, the J call TRBJ2-7; 12 nucleotides match TRBD2. This CDR3 has 14 residues. With V trimmed by 5 bases and J by 3 bases, 2 bases remained unmatched. CDR1 is MDHEN, CDR2 SYDVKM, per germline. Here the CDR3 reads CASSTSGRRYEQYF. The DNA of the CDR3 is TGTGCCAGCAGTACTAGCGGGAGGCGCTACGAGCAGTACTTC.

This rearrangement joins TRBV7-9 to TRBJ2-3, with D perhaps TRBD2 (6 bases). The CDR3 sequence is 16 residues long. Trimming left V 0 bases short and J 0 bases short, with 10 bases between. Germline assignment: CDR1 SEHNR and CDR2 FQNEAQ (reference sequence). CDR3 protein: CASSLAGGPSTDTQYF. DNA for the CDR3: TGTGCCAGCAGCTTAGCGGGAGGACCTAGCACAGATACGCAGTATTTT.

This sequence joins TRBV4-2 and TRBJ2-2, with TRBD2 identical over 10 bases. In germline, CDR1 is LGHNA, CDR2 YNFKEQ. CDR3 length: 19 residues. The V segment lost 0 bases and the J segment 4 bases; nucleotides outside the gene matches: 11. Here the CDR3 reads CASSQDRSSGSWITGELFF. The CDR3 DNA reads TGTGCCAGCAGCCAAGATCGGTCTAGCGGGAGTTGGATCACCGGGGAGCTGTTTTTT.

This clone appeared a few times. The rearrangement joins TRBV7-6 to TRBJ2-7, with D possibly matching TRBD1 (5 bases). The CDR3 sequence is 15 residues long. Per the germline V gene, CDR1 is SGHVS and CDR2 is FNYEAQ. The ends were cut back, 1 base at V and 1 base at J, with 11 bases in the middle. The CDR3 here is CASSLVAGPSYEQYF. The DNA for the CDR3 is TGTGCCAGCAGCTTAGTGGCAGGGCCTTCCTACGAGCAGTACTTC.

The chain has TRBV7-3 and TRBJ2-2, with D unresolved. The V end was cut by 4 bases, the J end by 5 bases, with 5 bases between. CDR3 length equals 12 residues. The germline V gene has CDR1 SGHTA and CDR2 FQGTGA. CDR3 sequence reads: CASSSETGELFF. CDR3 DNA sequence: TGTGCCAGCAGCTCCGAGACCGGGGAGCTGTTTTTT.

J is TRBJ2-1 and V is TRBV7-2; a possible D gene is TRBD2 (5 bases). The CDR3 length is 15 residues. V was shortened by 2 bases and J by 4 bases, with 12 bases between the two germline ends. From germline, CDR1 is SGHTA and CDR2 FQGNSA. In nucleotides, the CDR3 is TGTGCCAGCAGCTTACGAGGGATCCTTTACAATGAGCAGTTCTTC. Its translation is CASSLRGILYNEQFF. Supplemented by reference TRBV7-2 and TRBJ2-1, the full variable domain reads GAGVSQSPSNKVTEKGKDVELRCDPISGHTALYWYRQSLGQGLEFLIYFQGNSAPDKSGLPSDRFSAERTGGSVSTLTIQRTQQEDSAVYLCASSLRGILYNEQFFGPGTRLTVL.

Only one count was recorded for this clone. This sequence joins TRBV7-9 and TRBJ2-6; D not resolved. The CDR3 is made up of 14 amino acids. Germline V CDR1 and CDR2: SEHNR, FQNEAQ (reference sequence). V lost 2 bases to trimming and J lost 4 bases, with 6 bases between them. The CDR3 spells CASSLTIGANVLTF. The CDR3 region has the DNA TGTGCCAGCAGCTTAACTATAGGGGCCAACGTCCTGACTTTC. Using reference TRBV7-9 and TRBJ2-6 for the parts outside the CDR3, the full variable domain is DTGVSQNPRHKITKRGQNVTFRCDPISEHNRLYWYRQTLGQGPEFLTYFQNEAQLEKSRLLSDRFSAERPKGSFSTLEIQRTEQGDSAMYLCASSLTIGANVLTFGAGSRLTVL.

The chain carries TRBV15 and TRBJ2-5; D gene unclear. CDR1 is LNHNV and CDR2 is YYDKDF in the germline V gene (reference sequence). V gave up 5 bases and J gave up 7 bases, with 8 bases separating them. The CDR3 runs 11 residues. In DNA form, the CDR3 reads TGTGCCACCAGCTCTACCGGGACCCAGTACTTC. Its translation: CATSSTGTQYF.

This clone was seen a handful of times. This chain joins TRBV7-9 and TRBJ2-1, with TRBD1 identical over 7 bases. The CDR3 has 14 residues. Germline V gives CDR1 SEHNR, CDR2 FQNEAQ (reference sequence). V lost 5 bases and J lost 5; bases outside the gene matches: 6. The DNA of the CDR3 is TGTGCCAGCAGCCCCAGGACAGGAGACAATGAGCAGTTCTTC. Its protein is CASSPRTGDNEQFF.